This paragraph reports one TCR beta chain. Its cognate antigen is unknown. The method was immunoSEQ multiplex PCR; TCRdb's version includes in-frame clones alone and lacks a portion of them. The sample carries around 41,000 clones, 85% to 90% recorded once. This entry belongs to a study of a mutant IDH1 vaccine in newly diagnosed glioma. The CDR3 has 15 amino acids. Germline lookup yields CDR1 SGDLS and CDR2 YYNGEE. Trimming at V came to 0 bases and at J to 0 bases, leaving 0 bases not matched to a gene. Time point indicated: week 35, safety follow-up. With topical imiquimod, each dose of the vaccine consisted of 300 ug of mutant IDH1 20-mer peptide.

This chain connects TRBV9 to TRBJ2-3, with 8 bases aligning to TRBD1. The source of this sequence is a man in his forties with glioma. This specimen consisted of PBMCs, obtained from a glioma patient whose treatment included an IDH1 peptide vaccine. The CDR3 region is CASSVGQGSTDTQYF. CDR3 sequence (DNA): TGTGCCAGCAGCGTAGGACAGGGGAGCACAGATACGCAGTATTTT.